A selection of T cell receptor beta chains follows, all from one sample in a study of cytotoxic CD8 clonotypes in ibrutinib-treated CLL. Only in-frame clones appear in the TCRdb table, and some are missing; sequencing was by immunoSEQ multiplex PCR. This table has some 150,000 clones, 77% appearing once. Sample: PBMCs, taken after 12 months of ibrutinib treatment. These receptors originate from a human donor with chronic lymphocytic leukemia. Each CDR3 is given with its conserved first and last residue. The D gene is left open where the match is weak. Not every row has a clone size; where given, it reads once, few, many or a size class.

clone size,J gene,V gene,D gene,CDR3 DNA,CDR3 protein
few,TRBJ2-3,TRBV7-9,TRBD2,TGTGCCAGCAGCTTGGGACTAGCGGGAAGAACAGATACGCAGTATTTT,CASSLGLAGRTDTQYF
-,TRBJ1-5,TRBV7-2,-,TGTGCCAGCAGCCGGAGGGGGAGCGGCAATCAGCCCCAGCATTTT,CASSRRGSGNQPQHF
-,TRBJ1-5,TRBV28,-,TGTGCCAGCAGTTTATCCGGGACCGGGCTTGGCCAGCCCCAGCATTTT,CASSLSGTGLGQPQHF
-,TRBJ2-2,TRBV4-1,TRBD1,TGCGCCAGCAGCCTCGGGACAGGGGCCACCGGGGAGCTGTTTTTT,CASSLGTGATGELFF
-,TRBJ2-7,TRBV6-5,-,TGTGCCCACACTCCGGGGGGGGACAGGGTCGGCGAGCAGTACTTC,CAHTPGGDRVGEQYF
-,TRBJ2-1,TRBV6-5,TRBD2,TGTGCCAGCAGGGAGACTAGCGCTTACAATGAGCAGTTCTTC,CASRETSAYNEQFF
few,TRBJ2-7,TRBV27,-,TGTGCCAGCAGGACAGGAGGAACCTACGAGCAGTACTTC,CASRTGGTYEQYF
-,TRBJ2-3,TRBV28,TRBD2,TGTGCCTTAGGGAGGGGACATACGCAGTATTTT,CALGRGHTQYF
many,TRBJ2-7,TRBV6-1,-,TGTGCCAGCAGTGAAGCGGGGGTACGATATGAGCAGTACTTC,CASSEAGVRYEQYF
-,TRBJ2-3,TRBV28,-,TGTGCCAGCAGTTTACTAGGGGCCACAGATACGCAGTATTTT,CASSLLGATDTQYF
-,TRBJ2-7,TRBV27,TRBD1,TGTGCCAGCAGTTTTTGGTCGGGACAGGGGTTCCACGAGCAGTACTTC,CASSFWSGQGFHEQYF
-,TRBJ2-7,TRBV5-1,-,TGCGCCAGCACTATGTCCGCCAGCTCCTACGAGCAGTACTTC,CASTMSASSYEQYF
-,TRBJ2-5,TRBV6-5,-,TGTGCCAGCAGTTGGACGGCAGACCAAGAGACCCAGTACTTC,CASSWTADQETQYF
-,TRBJ1-1,TRBV7-9,-,TGTGCCAGCAGCATGCTTAGTACGGTACGTCCTGCTTTCTTT,CASSMLSTVRPAFF